The 13 T cell receptor beta chains presented below share a single source sample, sequenced in a study of response to subunit inactivated influenza vaccine. TCRdb ran MiXCR on the RT-PCR reads and lists one entry per CDR3 protein. The table shows under 850,000 distinct CDR3 sequences, with about a fifth occurring only once. The sequences come from PBMCs from blood, collected 5 days after vaccination. These receptor sequences come from a man in his fifties who received an inactivated influenza vaccine.

The V and J genes are TRBV28 and TRBJ1-1, with TRBD1 as a possible D gene (5 bases). The CDR3 spans 15 residues. Germline assignment: CDR1 MDHEN and CDR2 SYDVKM. V was cut by 4 bases and J by 0 bases, with 12 bases left in between. Written as DNA, the CDR3 is TGTGCCAGCAGTTCGACCCCAGGGCTGAACACTGAAGCTTTCTTT. It translates to CASSSTPGLNTEAFF. Variable domain in full (rest from reference TRBV28 and TRBJ1-1): DVKVTQSSRYLVKRTGEKVFLECVQDMDHENMFWYRQDPGLGLRLIYFSYDVKMKEKGDIPEGYSVSREKKERFSLILESASTNQTSMYLCASSSTPGLNTEAFFGQGTRLTVV.

This clonotype has a handful of counts. This chain connects TRBV24-1 to TRBJ2-5; D may be TRBD1 or TRBD2 (5 bases each). The ends were cut back, 1 base at V and 4 bases at J, with 9 bases in the middle. CDR1 KGHDR and CDR2 SFDVKD come from the germline V gene. CDR3 size: 14 residues. The CDR3 spells CATSDLMGTETQYF. CDR3 DNA: TGTGCCACCAGTGATTTAATGGGGACAGAGACCCAGTACTTC.

This clonotype came up many times. The chain recombines TRBV7-2 with TRBJ2-2, with D tentatively TRBD2 (6 bases). The V end lost 3 bases, the J end lost 0 bases, and 8 bases lay between the germline ends. CDR1 SGHTA and CDR2 FQGNSA come from the germline V gene. This CDR3 spans 15 amino acids. CDR3 protein: CASSFQRANTGELFF. In DNA form, the CDR3 reads TGTGCCAGCAGCTTTCAGCGGGCGAACACCGGGGAGCTGTTTTTT.

This clonotype has at least ten counts. CDR3 DNA: TGTGCCAGCAGCCTTTCCGGGACTAGTCAAGAGACCCAGTACTTC. Translation gives CASSLSGTSQETQYF. This chain links TRBV9 with TRBJ2-5; the match to TRBD2 covers 8 bases. Germline CDR1 and CDR2: SGDLS and YYNGEE. The CDR3 extends over 15 amino acids. J gave up 2 bases and V 4 bases, and 7 bases lay outside the gene matches.

This clonotype occurred a few times. This rearrangement joins TRBV6-5 to TRBJ1-6, with 8 bases lining up with TRBD1. CDR3 length: 16 amino acids. The J segment lost 4 bases and the V segment lost 4 bases, leaving 6 bases of the junction unmatched. CDR1 MNHEY and CDR2 SVGAGI come from the germline V gene. The CDR3 region has the DNA TGTGCCAGCAGTTCCCCCGGACAGGGTTATAATTCACCCCTCCACTTT. This encodes CASSSPGQGYNSPLHF.

The table lists this clonotype with a few counts. This sequence joins TRBV12-3 or TRBV12-4 and TRBJ1-1; 8 bases align to TRBD1. The V gene end was trimmed by 5 bases and the J gene end by 6 bases; junction bases not matched to a gene: 14. The CDR3 spans 16 residues. The CDR3 is CASSPKGRDRPSEAFF. The CDR3 DNA is TGTGCCAGCAGTCCAAAAGGACGGGACAGGCCTTCTGAAGCTTTCTTT.

This clonotype was detected many times. V is TRBV20-1 and J is TRBJ2-2; 7 nucleotides line up with TRBD1. The length of the CDR3 is 16 residues. Germline V lookup: CDR1 DFQATT, CDR2 SNEGSKA (reference sequence). With V trimmed by 0 bases and J by 5 bases, 9 bases remained unmatched. CDR3 DNA sequence: TGCAGTGCTAGAGATTTCAGGACAGGACAAACCGGGGAGCTGTTTTTT. It is translated as CSARDFRTGQTGELFF.

This clonotype was counted between two and nine times. The genes are TRBV7-3 and TRBJ2-5; 12 nucleotides align to TRBD1. The CDR3 length is 16 residues. Germline values: CDR1 SGHTA, CDR2 FQGTGA. V trimming: 2 bases; J trimming: 5 bases; junction bases outside the gene matches: 6. CDR3 protein: CASSLGGQGARETQYF. DNA for the CDR3: TGTGCCAGCAGCTTAGGGGGACAGGGGGCACGGGAGACCCAGTACTTC.

The chain combines TRBV7-9 with TRBJ2-1, with TRBD1 matching over 7 bases. Losses at the gene ends were 1 base for V and 10 bases for J; bases not matched to a gene: 13. CDR3 size: 16 residues. Germline V gives CDR1 SEHNR, CDR2 FQNEAQ (reference sequence). The CDR3, as DNA: TGTGCCAGCAGCTTAGGAACGGGACAGCCCGTATTGGAGCAGTTCTTC. It specifies CASSLGTGQPVLEQFF.

This clonotype was counted many times. V is TRBV7-9 and J is TRBJ2-3; 12 nucleotides line up with TRBD2. The CDR3 loop spans 15 amino acids. Germline CDR1 is SEHNR and CDR2 is FQNEAQ (reference sequence). The junction had 2 bases not matched to a gene; V was cut back by 4 bases and J by 3 bases. The CDR3 spells CASSSGLAGTDTQYF. CDR3 DNA sequence: TGTGCCAGCAGCTCAGGACTAGCGGGGACAGATACGCAGTATTTT. Together with reference TRBV7-9 and TRBJ2-3, the CDR3 gives the full variable domain: DTGVSQNPRHKITKRGQNVTFRCDPISEHNRLYWYRQTLGQGPEFLTYFQNEAQLEKSRLLSDRFSAERPKGSFSTLEIQRTEQGDSAMYLCASSSGLAGTDTQYFGPGTRLTVL.

Remarks on this clonotype: Compared with germline, one end of the junction differs, possibly owing to a read error. The chain carries TRBV7-9 and TRBJ2-3, with TRBD2 identical over 7 bases. Germline CDR1 is SEHNR and CDR2 is FQNEAQ (reference sequence). The CDR3 length is 16 residues. The CDR3 here is CASSLVTGTNTDTQDF. The CDR3 bases are TGTGCCAGCAGCTTAGTCACCGGGACTAACACAGATACGCAGGATTTT.

J is TRBJ1-2 and V is TRBV12-3 or TRBV12-4, with D possibly TRBD1 on 6 matching bases. V was shortened by 2 bases and J by 0 bases, with 13 bases between the two germline ends. The CDR3 extends over 16 amino acids. CDR3 sequence: CASSLTGPGANYGYTF. The DNA of the CDR3 is TGTGCCAGCAGTTTAACAGGACCAGGGGCTAACTATGGCTACACCTTC.

V and J are TRBV6-1 and TRBJ2-1, with 7 bases identical to TRBD1. J gave up 7 bases and V 8 bases, and 8 bases lay outside the gene matches. CDR1 is MNHNS and CDR2 is SASEGT in the germline V gene. The CDR3 is made up of 13 amino acids. The CDR3 spells CASFDRVRNEQFF. The CDR3 nucleotides are TGTGCCAGCTTCGACAGGGTGAGGAATGAGCAGTTCTTC.